This TCR beta chain was sequenced during a study of blood T cell repertoires in COVID-19. Study overall: PBMCs, B-cell-depleted T cells, or T cells provided the cDNA or gDNA that made up the material.

Original methodology: Reference gene primers were amplified, and this amplification served to estimate nucleated cell counts. Here immunoSEQ multiplex PCR was the method, and the copy in TCRdb shows in-frame clones only, minus some. That table supplies the V and J calls and clone size; D and trimming were determined from the DNA. Of 150,000 to 200,000 clones listed, around nine tenths are singletons. Per the germline V gene, CDR1 is SGHTA and CDR2 is FQGNSA. V lost 0 bases, J lost 0 bases, and 3 bases lay in between. The CDR3 has 14 amino acids. The study drew participants aged roughly 18 to 89 years from roughly 25 US areas. Membership in each cohort depended on participant-reported clinical history.

Sequencing was carried out using PBMCs or T cells enriched from blood (not recorded which). This TCR was sampled from a woman aged 18-29 years who had recovered from COVID-19. The chain joins TRBV7-2 to TRBJ2-1; D call uncertain. Here the CDR3 reads CASSLASSYNEQFF. CDR3 coding DNA: TGTGCCAGCAGCTTAGCGAGCTCCTACAATGAGCAGTTCTTC.